These 32 T cell receptor beta chains were all obtained from the same sample, sequenced in a study of blood T cell repertoires in COVID-19. Sequencing was performed with immunoSEQ multiplex PCR; in TCRdb, only in-frame clones are kept and a portion is missing. The profile shows 220,000 or so clones, roughly 85% of them singletons. Material for sequencing was peripheral blood. Receptor source: a man aged 50 or older who had recovered from COVID-19.

CDR3 protein: CASSARENQPQHF. The CDR3, as DNA: TGTGCCAGCAGTGCCAGGGAAAATCAGCCCCAGCATTTT. The V gene is TRBV2, the J gene TRBJ1-5, with D perhaps matching TRBD1 (5 bases). The CDR3 length is 13 residues. Germline V lookup: CDR1 SNHLY, CDR2 FYNNEI. V was trimmed by 4 bases and J by 4 bases, leaving 8 bases between them.

The chain uses TRBV7-2 and TRBJ2-7, with 8 nucleotides matching TRBD1. Germline V gene data show CDR1 as SGHTA and CDR2 as FQGNSA. This CDR3 is built from 13 residues. The ends lost 5 bases at V and 2 bases at J; junction bases unmatched: 2. The CDR3 spells CASSKQGAYEQYF. For the CDR3, the DNA is TGTGCCAGCAGCAAACAGGGGGCCTACGAGCAGTACTTC.

This clone has only one observation. J is TRBJ2-3 and V is TRBV28; D may be TRBD2 (5 bases). The germline V and J ends were trimmed by 2 bases and 3 bases, with 15 bases remaining between them. Germline V CDR1 and CDR2: MDHEN, SYDVKM. The length of the CDR3 is 16 residues. The CDR3 spells CASSLVGSVDTDTQYF. CDR3 bases: TGTGCCAGCAGTTTAGTGGGGAGTGTTGATACAGATACGCAGTATTTT.

The V call is TRBV5-1, the J call TRBJ2-1; D may be TRBD2 (7 bases). Trimming removed 0 bases at V and 8 bases at J, with 12 bases between. This CDR3 has 14 residues. Germline CDR1 reads SGHRS; CDR2 reads YFSETQ. CDR3 sequence (DNA): TGCGCCAGCAGCTTGGGTTCGGGGGGCGATGAGCAGTTCTTC. Protein product: CASSLGSGGDEQFF.

This clone was counted once. The rearrangement links TRBV14 to TRBJ2-2; D is ambiguous. Per the germline V gene, CDR1 is SGHDN and CDR2 is FVKESK. This CDR3 is 14 amino acids long. Deletions cut 2 bases from V and 2 bases from J, with 6 bases between. For the CDR3, the DNA is TGTGCCAGCAGCCAAATCCTAAACACCGGGGAGCTGTTTTTT. This translates into CASSQILNTGELFF.

V and J are TRBV5-1 and TRBJ2-3, with 10 bases fitting TRBD1. Germline assignment: CDR1 SGHRS and CDR2 YFSETQ. The CDR3 spans 18 residues. The V gene end was trimmed by 6 bases and the J gene end by 0 bases; junction bases not matched to a gene: 13. The CDR3: CASMKWDRGLSSTDTQYF. CDR3 sequence (DNA): TGCGCCAGCATGAAGTGGGACAGGGGTTTATCTAGCACAGATACGCAGTATTTT.

In its sample, this clone was seen a few times. The chain couples TRBV2 to TRBJ1-6; 9 nucleotides agree with TRBD1. CDR1 and CDR2 (germline): SNHLY, FYNNEI. The CDR3 has 15 residues. The J segment lost 10 bases and the V segment lost 1 base, leaving 5 bases of the junction unmatched. CDR3: CASSEEQGARSPLHF. For the CDR3, the DNA is TGTGCCAGCAGTGAAGAACAGGGGGCGCGGTCACCCCTCCACTTT.

J is TRBJ2-3 and V is TRBV2; no clear D. V was pared by 10 bases and J by 4 bases, with 21 bases between. The CDR3 is 15 residues long. Germline V gives CDR1 SNHLY, CDR2 FYNNEI. Written as DNA, the CDR3 is TGTGCCACCTATCGGCAGCGACTTGAGGCAGATACGCAGTATTTT. Translating gives CATYRQRLEADTQYF.

The chain joins TRBV6-5 to TRBJ2-7; 12 nucleotides line up with TRBD2. Trimming at V came to 6 bases and at J to 6 bases, leaving 9 bases not matched to a gene. This CDR3 has 15 amino acids. Germline CDR1 is MNHEY and CDR2 is SVGAGI. CDR3 protein: CASRPGTSGSGEQYF. The DNA of the CDR3 is TGTGCCAGCAGACCCGGGACTAGCGGGTCTGGCGAGCAGTACTTC.

The chain combines TRBV6-5 with TRBJ2-1; 14 bases are shared with TRBD2. CDR3 length equals 15 residues. Germline values: CDR1 MNHEY, CDR2 SVGAGI. Germline trimming cut 7 bases from V and 13 bases from J; bases unmatched to any gene: 12. This chain's CDR3 is CASTGGTSGSRRQFF. The CDR3 DNA follows: TGTGCCAGCACCGGAGGGACTAGCGGGAGCAGGCGACAGTTCTTC.

This clone was counted once. This chain connects TRBV10-3 to TRBJ2-1, with TRBD2 matching over 12 bases. V lost 2 bases and J lost 9; bases outside the gene matches: 8. Per germline, CDR1 ENHRY and CDR2 SYGVKD. The CDR3 length is 16 residues. CDR3 residues: CAISEGASGRAREQFF. Written as DNA, the CDR3 is TGTGCCATCAGTGAGGGGGCTAGCGGGAGGGCCCGTGAGCAGTTCTTC.

The V call is TRBV19, the J call TRBJ1-5; no definite D call. Deletions cut 5 bases from V and 0 bases from J, with 11 bases between. The CDR3 consists of 15 residues. Germline values: CDR1 LNHDA, CDR2 SQIVND (reference sequence). The CDR3 region is CASSGLIDSNQPQHF. The CDR3 DNA is TGTGCCAGTAGTGGACTTATTGATAGCAATCAGCCCCAGCATTTT.

This clone has more than one count but fewer than ten. The chain employs TRBV5-1 and TRBJ2-2, with 8 bases aligning to TRBD1. Germline V gives CDR1 SGHRS, CDR2 YFSETQ. V trimming: 0 bases; J trimming: 3 bases; junction bases outside the gene matches: 4. The length of the CDR3 is 16 residues. The CDR3 DNA is TGCGCCAGCAGCTTGGGTGTGACAGGGGACACCGGGGAGCTGTTTTTT. Its translation: CASSLGVTGDTGELFF.

The genes are TRBV2 and TRBJ1-2, with D possibly TRBD1 on 6 matching bases. Germline CDR1 and CDR2: SNHLY and FYNNEI. V was trimmed by 6 bases and J by 4 bases, leaving 9 bases between them. The CDR3 length is 12 residues. Here the CDR3 reads CASRVTGYGYTF. Written as DNA, the CDR3 is TGTGCCAGCAGGGTGACAGGCTATGGCTACACCTTC.

The rearrangement joins TRBV27 to TRBJ2-6; 14 nucleotides line up with TRBD2. Looked up from germline, CDR1 is MNHEY and CDR2 is SMNVEV (reference sequence). V lost 5 bases, J lost 3 bases, and 15 bases stayed unmatched. The CDR3 loop spans 21 amino acids. CDR3 DNA: TGTGCCAGCAGTCCCCTCGGGTTTGGGACTAGCGGGAGAGGTGGGGCCAACGTCCTGACTTTC. Its translation: CASSPLGFGTSGRGGANVLTF.

The rearrangement uses TRBV6-5 and TRBJ1-5; possible D gene TRBD1, 5 bases. The CDR3 contains 15 residues. From germline, CDR1 is MNHEY and CDR2 SVGAGI. Trimming removed 0 bases from V and 6 bases from J, with 12 bases in between. The CDR3 sequence: CASSYSRQLGQPQHF. The CDR3 DNA reads TGTGCCAGCAGTTACTCGAGACAGCTAGGTCAGCCCCAGCATTTT.

The V call is TRBV28, the J call TRBJ2-5, with 7 bases aligning to TRBD2. This CDR3 contains 15 residues. Trimming removed 3 bases from V and 4 bases from J; junction bases left unmatched: 8. The germline V gene has CDR1 MDHEN and CDR2 SYDVKM. DNA of the CDR3: TGTGCCAGCAGTTTTAGGGCTAGCGGCACAGAGACCCAGTACTTC. This encodes CASSFRASGTETQYF. Using reference TRBV28 and TRBJ2-5 for the parts outside the CDR3, the full variable domain is DVKVTQSSRYLVKRTGEKVFLECVQDMDHENMFWYRQDPGLGLRLIYFSYDVKMKEKGDIPEGYSVSREKKERFSLILESASTNQTSMYLCASSFRASGTETQYFGPGTRLLVL.

This chain connects TRBV10-3 to TRBJ1-1; no reliable D call. V was trimmed by 3 bases and J by 3 bases, leaving 14 bases between them. Germline-derived CDR1 and CDR2 are ENHRY and SYGVKD. This CDR3 spans 15 amino acids. The CDR3 reads CAISDFVGRDTEAFF. The CDR3, as DNA: TGTGCCATCAGTGATTTCGTTGGGAGGGACACTGAAGCTTTCTTT.

This clone came up a few times. This chain uses TRBV4-1 with TRBJ1-3; a possible D gene is TRBD1 (6 bases). The CDR3 extends over 15 amino acids. Per germline, CDR1 MGHRA and CDR2 YSYEKL. The ends were cut back, 0 bases at V and 7 bases at J, with 13 bases in the middle. In DNA form, the CDR3 reads TGCGCCAGCAGCCAAGAGCGCCTCACAGGGAACACCATATATTTT. It specifies CASSQERLTGNTIYF.

This clone was observed a handful of times. This rearrangement joins TRBV11-2 to TRBJ2-1, with 8 bases aligning to TRBD2. This CDR3 has 15 residues. After removal of 3 bases from V and 7 bases from J, the junction contained 8 bases not matched to a gene. Germline values: CDR1 SGHAT, CDR2 FQNNGV. CDR3 sequence reads: CASSFSSGRENEQFF. CDR3 coding DNA: TGTGCCAGCAGCTTTTCTTCCGGGAGGGAAAATGAGCAGTTCTTC.

The chain couples TRBV28 to TRBJ2-2; TRBD2 agrees at 10 bases. CDR3 size: 16 residues. V lost 10 bases and J lost 4; bases outside the gene matches: 12. Germline lookup yields CDR1 MDHEN and CDR2 SYDVKM. The CDR3 region is CATEGSGRAGTGELFF. The CDR3, as DNA: TGTGCCACCGAGGGGAGCGGGAGGGCGGGCACCGGGGAGCTGTTTTTT.

The V call is TRBV9, the J call TRBJ2-7, with a possible D match to TRBD1 (5 bases). The CDR3 is made up of 14 amino acids. CDR1 and CDR2 (germline): SGDLS, YYNGEE. The V gene lost 0 bases and the J gene lost 3 bases, with 10 bases spanning the gap. DNA of the CDR3: TGTGCCAGCAGCGTAGCTACAACAGGCTACGAGCAGTACTTC. It codes for CASSVATTGYEQYF.

The chain carries TRBV11-2 and TRBJ1-3; D not resolved. Germline values: CDR1 SGHAT, CDR2 FQNNGV. The CDR3 totals 15 residues. V was shortened by 3 bases and J by 0 bases, with 9 bases between the two germline ends. CDR3 coding DNA: TGTGCCAGCAGCTTTTACGGGGACTCTGGAAACACCATATATTTT. Amino acids: CASSFYGDSGNTIYF.

V and J are TRBV10-1 and TRBJ1-1; D perhaps matches TRBD1 (6 bases). Germline CDR1 and CDR2: WNHNN and SYGVQD (reference sequence). There are 17 residues in the CDR3. V lost 5 bases to trimming and J lost 4 bases, with 23 bases between them. CDR3 region: CASSPSSGDRFSTEAFF. The DNA of the CDR3 is TGCGCCAGCAGTCCCTCGTCAGGGGATCGGTTTAGCACTGAAGCTTTCTTT.

This sequence joins TRBV6-5 and TRBJ1-1; possible D gene TRBD1, 5 bases. CDR3 length: 15 residues. The V gene lost 0 bases and the J gene lost 1 base, with 9 bases spanning the gap. The V gene's germline CDR1 is MNHEY and CDR2 SVGAGI. This chain's CDR3 is CASSYSAGGNTEAFF. CDR3 in DNA: TGTGCCAGCAGTTACTCGGCCGGGGGGAACACTGAAGCTTTCTTT.

CDR3 sequence (DNA): TGTGCCAGCAGTCGAGATTCTCACTTCGGGACAGGGGGTGTCTACGAGCAGTACTTC. This translates into CASSRDSHFGTGGVYEQYF. The rearrangement links TRBV6-6 to TRBJ2-7; 11 nucleotides agree with TRBD1. The ends lost 5 bases at V and 3 bases at J; junction bases unmatched: 18. This CDR3 is built from 19 residues. The germline V gene encodes CDR1 MNHNY and CDR2 SVGAGI (reference sequence).

The chain joins TRBV19 to TRBJ2-1, with D maybe TRBD1 (5 bases). The CDR3 has 17 amino acids. Germline V lookup: CDR1 LNHDA, CDR2 SQIVND (reference sequence). V was clipped by 1 base and J by 2 bases, with 15 bases between them. CDR3 sequence reads: CASSIAIRVLPYNEQFF. The CDR3 bases are TGTGCCAGTAGTATAGCCATCAGGGTATTGCCCTACAATGAGCAGTTCTTC.

This clone has more than one count but fewer than ten. This rearrangement joins TRBV27 to TRBJ2-7; 11 bases fit TRBD2. The CDR3 runs 15 residues. From germline, CDR1 is MNHEY and CDR2 SMNVEV (reference sequence). Germline trimming cut 6 bases from V and 2 bases from J; bases unmatched to any gene: 6. CDR3 amino acids: CASRGGLAATYEQYF. CDR3 in DNA: TGTGCCAGCAGGGGGGGACTAGCGGCAACCTACGAGCAGTACTTC.

Only one count was recorded for this clone. V and J are TRBV2 and TRBJ1-5; D ambiguous. The CDR3 runs 14 residues. CDR1 and CDR2 (germline): SNHLY, FYNNEI. Trimming took off 7 bases at V and 4 bases at J, with 14 bases between the two ends. In nucleotides, the CDR3 is TGTGCCAGCACGCTGGCCAGGTTGAATCAGCCCCAGCATTTT. It encodes CASTLARLNQPQHF.

The chain recombines TRBV5-1 with TRBJ2-7, with D possibly matching TRBD1 (6 bases). V gave up 5 bases and J gave up 5 bases, with 14 bases separating them. CDR1 and CDR2 from the germline V gene are SGHRS and YFSETQ. The CDR3 is 13 residues long. The CDR3 loop reads CASSFQGSHEQYF. The CDR3 region has the DNA TGCGCCAGCAGTTTCCAGGGGTCGCACGAGCAGTACTTC.

This chain links TRBV7-8 with TRBJ2-3, with a tentative D call TRBD2 (6 bases). This CDR3 has 13 residues. V lost 5 bases, J lost 6 bases, and 12 bases lay in between. Looked up from germline, CDR1 is SGHVS and CDR2 is FQNEAQ. The CDR3 DNA sequence: TGTGCCAGCAGCCCAGGGACTCCGGATACGCAGTATTTT. Translation gives CASSPGTPDTQYF.

The chain joins TRBV11-2 to TRBJ2-3, with TRBD2 matching 10 bases. The germline CDR1 and CDR2 sequences are SGHAT and FQNNGV. The CDR3 is 15 residues long. Losses at the gene ends were 6 bases for V and 6 bases for J; bases not matched to a gene: 9. The CDR3 DNA is TGTGCCAGCAGAGCTAGCGGGGGCGCCTCGGATACGCAGTATTTT. It encodes CASRASGGASDTQYF.